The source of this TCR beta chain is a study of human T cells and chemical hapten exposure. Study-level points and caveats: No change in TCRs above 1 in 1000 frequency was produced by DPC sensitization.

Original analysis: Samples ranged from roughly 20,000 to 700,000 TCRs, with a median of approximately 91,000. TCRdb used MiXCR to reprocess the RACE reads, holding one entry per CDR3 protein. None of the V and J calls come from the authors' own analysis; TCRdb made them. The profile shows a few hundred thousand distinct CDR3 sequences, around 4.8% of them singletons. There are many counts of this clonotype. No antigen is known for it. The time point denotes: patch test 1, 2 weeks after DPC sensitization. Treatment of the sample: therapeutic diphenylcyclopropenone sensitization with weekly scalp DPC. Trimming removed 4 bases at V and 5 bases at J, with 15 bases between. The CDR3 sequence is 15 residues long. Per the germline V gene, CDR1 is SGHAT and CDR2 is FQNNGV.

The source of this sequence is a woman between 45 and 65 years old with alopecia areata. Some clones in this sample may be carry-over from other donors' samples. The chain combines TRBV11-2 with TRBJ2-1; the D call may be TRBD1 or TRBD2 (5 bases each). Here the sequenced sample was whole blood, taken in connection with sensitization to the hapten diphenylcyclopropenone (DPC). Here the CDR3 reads CASSSEPGPNNEQFF. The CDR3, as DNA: TGTGCCAGCAGCTCAGAACCGGGACCCAACAATGAGCAGTTCTTC.